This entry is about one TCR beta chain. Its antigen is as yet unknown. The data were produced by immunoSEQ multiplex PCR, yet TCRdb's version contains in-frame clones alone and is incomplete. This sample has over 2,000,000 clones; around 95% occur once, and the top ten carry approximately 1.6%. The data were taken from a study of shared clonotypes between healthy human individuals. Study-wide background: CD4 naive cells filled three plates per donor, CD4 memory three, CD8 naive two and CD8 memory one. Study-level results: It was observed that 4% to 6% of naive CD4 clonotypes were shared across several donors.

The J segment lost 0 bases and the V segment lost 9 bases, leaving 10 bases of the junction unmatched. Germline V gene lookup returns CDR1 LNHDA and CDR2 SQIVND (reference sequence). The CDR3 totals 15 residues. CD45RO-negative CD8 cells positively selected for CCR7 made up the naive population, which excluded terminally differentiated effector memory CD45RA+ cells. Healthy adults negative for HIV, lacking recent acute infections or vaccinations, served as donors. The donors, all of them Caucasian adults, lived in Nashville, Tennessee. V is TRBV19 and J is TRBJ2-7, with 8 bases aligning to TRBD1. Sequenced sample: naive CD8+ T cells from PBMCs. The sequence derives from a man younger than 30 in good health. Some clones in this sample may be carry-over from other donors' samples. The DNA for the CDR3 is TGTGCCAGCAAAGATGGACAGGGTCACTCCTACGAGCAGTACTTC. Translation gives CASKDGQGHSYEQYF. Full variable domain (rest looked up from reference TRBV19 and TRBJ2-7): DGGITQSPKYLFRKEGQNVTLSCEQNLNHDAMYWYRQDPGQGLRLIYYSQIVNDFQKGDIAEGYSVSREKKESFPLTVTSAQKNPTAFYLCASKDGQGHSYEQYFGPGTRLTVT.